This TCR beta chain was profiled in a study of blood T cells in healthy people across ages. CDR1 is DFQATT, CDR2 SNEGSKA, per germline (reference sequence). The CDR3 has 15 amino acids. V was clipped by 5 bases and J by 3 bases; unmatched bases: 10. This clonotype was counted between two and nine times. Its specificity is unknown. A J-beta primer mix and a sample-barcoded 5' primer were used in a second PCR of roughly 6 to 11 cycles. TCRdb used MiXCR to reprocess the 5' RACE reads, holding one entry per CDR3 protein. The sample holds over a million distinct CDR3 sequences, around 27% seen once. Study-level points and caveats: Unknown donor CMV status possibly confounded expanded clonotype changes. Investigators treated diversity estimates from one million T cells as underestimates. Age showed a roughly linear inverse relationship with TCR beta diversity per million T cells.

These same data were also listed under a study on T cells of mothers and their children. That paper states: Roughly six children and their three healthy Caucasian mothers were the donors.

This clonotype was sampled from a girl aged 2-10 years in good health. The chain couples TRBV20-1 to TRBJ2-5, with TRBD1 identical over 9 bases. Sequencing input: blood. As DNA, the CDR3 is TGCAGTGCTGAGACAGGGGGTGCAGGGGAAGAGACCCAGTACTTC. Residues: CSAETGGAGEETQYF.